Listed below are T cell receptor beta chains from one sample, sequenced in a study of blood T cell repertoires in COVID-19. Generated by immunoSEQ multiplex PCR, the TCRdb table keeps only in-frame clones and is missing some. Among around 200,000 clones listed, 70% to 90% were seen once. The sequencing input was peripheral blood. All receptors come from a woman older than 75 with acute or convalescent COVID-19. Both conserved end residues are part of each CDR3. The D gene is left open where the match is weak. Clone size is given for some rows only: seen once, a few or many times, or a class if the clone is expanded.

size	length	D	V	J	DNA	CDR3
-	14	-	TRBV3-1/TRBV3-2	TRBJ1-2	TGTGCCAGCAGCCAAGAGGGGGACAATCGGGGCTACACCTTC	CASSQEGDNRGYTF
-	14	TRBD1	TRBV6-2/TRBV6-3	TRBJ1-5	TGTGCCAGCAGCCGCGACAGGGACAATCAGCCCCAGCATTTT	CASSRDRDNQPQHF
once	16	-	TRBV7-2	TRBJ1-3	TGTGCCAGCTCCCCCAACGGCGGGGTCTCTGGAAACACCATATATTTT	CASSPNGGVSGNTIYF
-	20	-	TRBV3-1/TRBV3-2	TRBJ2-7	TGTGCCAGCAGCCAATCCCCGGATACCCCCTTGGGACTGGGGGACCACGAGCAGTACTTC	CASSQSPDTPLGLGDHEQYF
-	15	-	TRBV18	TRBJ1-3	TGTGCCAGCTCACCACCGTCAGATCCTGGAAACACCATATATTTT	CASSPPSDPGNTIYF
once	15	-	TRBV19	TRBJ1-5	TGTGCCAGTAGTATAGCGGCGGGGGGCAATCAGCCCCAGCATTTT	CASSIAAGGNQPQHF
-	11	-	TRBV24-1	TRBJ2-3	TGTGCCACCGGGGCAGGGGATACGCAGTATTTT	CATGAGDTQYF
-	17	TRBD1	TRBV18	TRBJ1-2	TGTGCCAGCTCACCAGTGATCCTTACTACAGGGGACTATGGCTACACCTTC	CASSPVILTTGDYGYTF
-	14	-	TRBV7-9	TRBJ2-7	TGTGCCAGCAGTTTGCTAGTGGCAGGGGGGGAGCAGTACTTC	CASSLLVAGGEQYF
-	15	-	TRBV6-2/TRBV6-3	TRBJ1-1	TGTGCCAGCAGTTACGGTGGCCCCGTGAACACTGAAGCTTTCTTT	CASSYGGPVNTEAFF
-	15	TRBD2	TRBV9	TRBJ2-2	TGTGCCAGCAGCGTTCTAGCGGGAGCTAACGGGGAGCTGTTTTTT	CASSVLAGANGELFF
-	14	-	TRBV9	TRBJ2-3	TGTGCCAGCAGTGAAGCGGTCAGCACAGATACGCAGTATTTT	CASSEAVSTDTQYF
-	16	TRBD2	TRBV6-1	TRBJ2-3	TGTGCCAGCAGTGAAGCGGTAGCGGGAGGGCCGGATACGCAGTATTTT	CASSEAVAGGPDTQYF
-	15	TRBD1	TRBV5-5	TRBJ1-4	TGTGCCAGCAGCTACGGGACAGGGGTGAATGAAAAACTGTTTTTT	CASSYGTGVNEKLFF